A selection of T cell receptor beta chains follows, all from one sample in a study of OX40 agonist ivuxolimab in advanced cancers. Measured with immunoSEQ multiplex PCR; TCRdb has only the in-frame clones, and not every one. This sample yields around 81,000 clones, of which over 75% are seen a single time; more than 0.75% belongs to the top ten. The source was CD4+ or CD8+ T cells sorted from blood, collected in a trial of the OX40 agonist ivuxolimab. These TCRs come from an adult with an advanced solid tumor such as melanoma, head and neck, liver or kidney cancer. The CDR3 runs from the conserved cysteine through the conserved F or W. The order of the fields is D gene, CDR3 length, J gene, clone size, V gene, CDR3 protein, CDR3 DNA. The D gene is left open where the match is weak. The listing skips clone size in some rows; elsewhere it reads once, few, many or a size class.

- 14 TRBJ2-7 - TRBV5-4 CASSLDTGSYEQYF TGTGCCAGCAGCTTAGACACAGGCTCCTACGAGCAGTACTTC
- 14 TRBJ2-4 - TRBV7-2 CASSEREGKNIQYF TGTGCCAGCAGTGAGAGAGAGGGCAAAAACATTCAGTACTTC
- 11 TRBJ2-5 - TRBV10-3 CAISEAGTQYF TGTGCCATCAGTGAAGCAGGGACCCAGTACTTC
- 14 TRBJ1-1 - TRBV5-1 CASSSQGGGTEAFF TGCGCCAGCAGCTCGCAGGGTGGAGGCACTGAAGCTTTCTTT
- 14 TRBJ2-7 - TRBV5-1 CASSQVGDTPARYF TGCGCCAGCAGCCAGGTAGGGGACACCCCTGCGAGGTACTTC
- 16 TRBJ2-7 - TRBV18 CASSPYPKGSVYEQYF TGTGCCAGCTCACCATATCCTAAGGGGTCGGTCTACGAGCAGTACTTC
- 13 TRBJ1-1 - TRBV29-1 CSVRSTGNTEAFF TGCAGCGTACGTTCGACAGGGAACACTGAAGCTTTCTTT
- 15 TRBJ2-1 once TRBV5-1 CASSLEGLYYNEQFF TGCGCCAGCAGCTTGGAGGGACTCTACTACAATGAGCAGTTCTTC
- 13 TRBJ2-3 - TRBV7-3 CASSLKERDTQYF TGTGCCAGCAGCTTAAAGGAGAGAGATACGCAGTATTTT
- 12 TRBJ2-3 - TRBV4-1 CASSLPTDTQYF TGCGCCAGCAGTCTCCCCACAGATACGCAGTATTTT
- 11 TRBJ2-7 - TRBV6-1 CASSFRYEQYF TGTGCCAGCAGCTTTCGGTACGAGCAGTACTTC
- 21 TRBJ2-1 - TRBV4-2 CASSQAKSLFAQGPTYNEQFF TGTGCCAGCAGCCAAGCGAAATCCCTATTCGCACAGGGACCGACCTACAATGAGCAGTTCTTC
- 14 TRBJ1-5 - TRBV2 CASSKDRINQPQHF TGTGCCAGCAGTAAAGACAGGATCAATCAGCCCCAGCATTTT
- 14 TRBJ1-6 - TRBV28 CASSLRRDNSPLHF TGTGCCAGCAGTTTAAGAAGAGATAATTCACCCCTCCACTTT
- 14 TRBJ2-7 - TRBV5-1 CASANRKNGYEQYF TGCGCCAGCGCCAACCGGAAGAACGGTTACGAGCAGTACTTC
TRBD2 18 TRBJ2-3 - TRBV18 CASSPNGLAGYPTDTQYF TGTGCCAGCTCACCTAACGGACTAGCGGGATACCCCACAGATACGCAGTATTTT
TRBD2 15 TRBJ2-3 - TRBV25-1 CASSVTTSSSDTQYF TGTGCCAGCAGTGTGACGACTAGCTCTTCAGATACGCAGTATTTT
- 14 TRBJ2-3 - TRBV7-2 CASSFTRDTDTQYF TGTGCCAGCAGCTTCACGCGGGACACAGATACGCAGTATTTT
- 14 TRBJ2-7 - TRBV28 CAQSRVTPSYEQYF TGTGCCCAGTCAAGGGTCACTCCCTCCTACGAGCAGTACTTC
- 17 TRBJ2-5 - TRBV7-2 CASSPGFGSLGMETQYF TGTGCCAGCAGCCCCGGGTTTGGGAGTCTAGGGATGGAGACCCAGTACTTC